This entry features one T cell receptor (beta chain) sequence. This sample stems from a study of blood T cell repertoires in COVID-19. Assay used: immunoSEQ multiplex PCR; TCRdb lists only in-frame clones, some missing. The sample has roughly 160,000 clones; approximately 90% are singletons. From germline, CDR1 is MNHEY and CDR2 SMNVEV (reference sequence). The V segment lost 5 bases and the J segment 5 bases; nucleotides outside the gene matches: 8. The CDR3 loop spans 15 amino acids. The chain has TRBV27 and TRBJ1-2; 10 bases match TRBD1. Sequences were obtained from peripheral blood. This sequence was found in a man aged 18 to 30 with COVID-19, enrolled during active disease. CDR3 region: CASSTGTGENYGYTF. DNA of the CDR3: TGTGCCAGCAGTACAGGGACAGGGGAGAATTATGGCTACACCTTC.